A single sample is the source of the 16 T cell receptor beta chains below, sequenced in a study of vaccination effects on CD4 cells after COVID-19. With more than nine days of culture completed, CD4+ T cells were isolated. Either the BNT162b2 or mRNA-1273 vaccine was given to participants in two doses. Their specific antigens are unknown. Sequenced by immunoSEQ multiplex PCR; TCRdb stores in-frame clones only, minus some. The repertoire has 40,000 to 50,000 clones, 72% of them found once; the top ten carry 8.5% to 10%. The material sequenced was CD4+ T cells from PBMCs cultured without peptide, taken after COVID-19 vaccination. The source of these receptors is a human donor who received a COVID-19 vaccine.

This rearrangement joins TRBV4-2 to TRBJ1-5; 10 bases align to TRBD1. The CDR3 is made up of 15 amino acids. V lost 0 bases, J lost 5 bases, and 1 base stayed unmatched. In germline, CDR1 is LGHNA, CDR2 YNFKEQ. DNA of the CDR3: TGTGCCAGCAGCCAAGAGGGGACAGGGGATCAGCCCCAGCATTTT. Encoded protein: CASSQEGTGDQPQHF.

The V gene is TRBV3-1 (or the pseudogene TRBV3-2), the J gene TRBJ2-2; possible D gene TRBD1, 6 bases. The germline CDR1 and CDR2 sequences are LGHDT and YNNKEL (reference sequence). This CDR3 spans 15 amino acids. V gave up 4 bases and J gave up 7 bases, with 16 bases separating them. The CDR3 DNA follows: TGTGCCAGCAGCCCGGTAGGGGGAAGCAGCGGGGAGCTGTTTTTT. Residues: CASSPVGGSSGELFF.

The chain couples TRBV5-1 to TRBJ2-7, with 11 bases aligning to TRBD1. The CDR3 totals 15 residues. Germline lookup yields CDR1 SGHRS and CDR2 YFSETQ. V trimming: 4 bases; J trimming: 6 bases; junction bases outside the gene matches: 9. CDR3 nucleotide sequence: TGCGCCAGCAGCCTTCCTGGACAGGGGGCAGCCGAGCAGTACTTC. Its protein product is CASSLPGQGAAEQYF.

The J gene is TRBJ2-5, the V gene TRBV10-2; 8 nucleotides agree with TRBD1. After removal of 1 base from V and 14 bases from J, the junction contained 3 bases not matched to a gene. In germline, CDR1 is WSHSY, CDR2 SAAADI. The CDR3 contains 11 residues. For the CDR3, the DNA is TGCGCCAGCAGTGAGTTTGGACAGGGATACTTC. Translation: CASSEFGQGYF.

The chain is built from TRBV6-5 and TRBJ2-7; D not resolved. Germline V lookup: CDR1 MNHEY, CDR2 SVGAGI. Trimming removed 2 bases at V and 2 bases at J, with 16 bases between. The CDR3 has 16 amino acids. In DNA form, the CDR3 reads TGTGCCAGCAGTTACAAGCTCCCATCTAGGGCCTACGAGCAGTACTTC. It translates to CASSYKLPSRAYEQYF.

The rearrangement joins TRBV2 to TRBJ2-7, with 8 nucleotides matching TRBD1. The CDR3 covers 14 residues. V was pared by 1 base and J by 8 bases, with 7 bases of the junction left unmatched. The germline gives CDR1 SNHLY, CDR2 FYNNEI. The CDR3 region is CASSEGRGLVQQYF. The CDR3 bases are TGTGCCAGCAGTGAAGGCAGGGGGCTCGTGCAGCAGTACTTC.

The J gene is TRBJ1-5, the V gene TRBV9; no reliable D call. Germline V gives CDR1 SGDLS, CDR2 YYNGEE. The CDR3 covers 15 residues. The V gene lost 0 bases and the J gene lost 4 bases, with 11 bases spanning the gap. CDR3 in DNA: TGTGCCAGCAGCGTAGCTAACAGCTTGAATCAGCCCCAGCATTTT. It codes for CASSVANSLNQPQHF.

The V gene is TRBV6-5, the J gene TRBJ2-2, with D possibly being TRBD1 (6 bases). This CDR3 contains 16 residues. Trimming left V 0 bases short and J 7 bases short, with 15 bases between. Germline CDR1 and CDR2: MNHEY and SVGAGI. The CDR3 DNA follows: TGTGCCAGCAGTTACTCGTTCAATCTACAGGGCGGGGAGCTGTTTTTT. Its translation: CASSYSFNLQGGELFF.

This chain uses TRBV5-8 with TRBJ2-5; D remains ambiguous. The CDR3 is 12 amino acids. Germline V lookup: CDR1 SGHTS, CDR2 YDEGEE. The V and J ends lost 4 bases and 0 bases respectively, with 4 bases between them. The CDR3 here is CASSRYQETQYF. The CDR3 nucleotides read TGTGCCAGCAGCCGTTACCAAGAGACCCAGTACTTC. The entire variable domain, with the rest obtained from reference TRBV5-8 and TRBJ2-5, is as follows: EAGVTQSPTHLIKTRGQQATLRCSPISGHTSVYWYQQALGLGLQFLLWYDEGEERNRGNFPPRFSGRQFPNYSSELNVNALELEDSALYLCASSRYQETQYFGPGTRLLVL.

Comments on this clone: Other DNA sequences in this specimen translate into the identical CDR3. The chain links TRBV3-1 (or the pseudogene TRBV3-2) to TRBJ2-7; D is unresolved. V was clipped by 0 bases and J by 0 bases, with 6 bases between them. This CDR3 region has 14 residues. Germline V gene lookup returns CDR1 LGHDT and CDR2 YNNKEL (reference sequence). The CDR3 coding sequence is TGTGCCAGCAGCCAAGAAGGCAGCTCCTACGAGCAGTACTTC. This encodes CASSQEGSSYEQYF.

This clone was picked up a small number of times. The V gene is TRBV6-5, the J gene TRBJ1-2; D may be TRBD1 (5 bases). This CDR3 spans 13 amino acids. Germline V gene data show CDR1 as MNHEY and CDR2 as SVGAGI. Trimming pared 5 bases from V and 4 bases from J, leaving 11 bases between. CDR3 sequence: CASSRGAIYGYTF. CDR3 DNA: TGTGCCAGCAGTCGCGGGGCTATCTATGGCTACACCTTC.

The chain couples TRBV7-7 to TRBJ2-5; TRBD2 aligns across 11 bases. The CDR3 is 18 residues long. The germline V gene has CDR1 SSHAT and CDR2 FNYEAQ (reference sequence). V shed 4 bases and J 1 base; nucleotides not matched to a gene: 11. The CDR3: CASSYYPTSGITQETQYF. The CDR3 region has the DNA TGTGCCAGCAGCTATTACCCGACTAGCGGGATTACCCAAGAGACCCAGTACTTC.

The gene calls are TRBV4-1 and TRBJ1-5; D is ambiguous. Germline V gene lookup returns CDR1 MGHRA and CDR2 YSYEKL. The CDR3 is 16 residues long. Trimming left V 0 bases short and J 6 bases short, with 15 bases between. The CDR3 DNA follows: TGCGCCAGCAGCCAAGAGTCCGGCAGTCATGCTCAGCCCCAGCATTTT. As protein: CASSQESGSHAQPQHF.

This chain links TRBV3-1 (or the pseudogene TRBV3-2) with TRBJ2-7; D gene uncertain. The CDR3 loop spans 13 amino acids. Looked up from germline, CDR1 is LGHDT and CDR2 is YNNKEL (reference sequence). Trimming stripped 8 bases from V and 7 bases from J, with 18 bases between. This chain's CDR3 is CASGPSATGEQYF. As DNA, the CDR3 is TGTGCCAGCGGGCCGTCTGCAACGGGTGAGCAGTACTTC.

The genes are TRBV21-1 and TRBJ1-1; TRBD1, the D gene given by the table, was not confirmed from the DNA. TRBV21-1 is a documented pseudogene. CDR3 length equals 18 residues. CDR3 sequence reads: CASSMEPRQAPTGTEAFF. The DNA of the CDR3 is TGTGCCAGCAGCATGGAGCCCCGACAGGCCCCCACAGGCACTGAAGCTTTCTTT.

The chain links TRBV7-6 to TRBJ2-1; TRBD2 might be the D (6 bases). The CDR3 sequence is 15 residues long. Germline loops: CDR1 SGHVS, CDR2 FNYEAQ. V was shortened by 5 bases and J by 8 bases, with 19 bases between the two germline ends. The CDR3 bases are TGTGCCAGCAGCCGCAGCGGGCTGTTTATAGATGAGCAGTTCTTC. Its translation: CASSRSGLFIDEQFF.